Following are 16 T cell receptor beta chains from one sample sequenced in a study of CD8 T cells in ankylosing spondylitis. Via MiXCR, TCRdb re-called the 5' RACE reads, giving one row per CDR3 protein. The data show over 100,000 distinct CDR3 sequences, with around 7% seen just once and 9.5% to 15% held by the top ten. What was sequenced was blood, either unsorted or a sorted T cell fraction (not recorded which). Receptors were obtained from a male donor with ankylosing spondylitis or in good health (not recorded which).

This clonotype was seen at least ten times. The chain is built from TRBV18 and TRBJ1-3, with D unclear. Germline CDR1 and CDR2: KGHSH and LQKENI. The CDR3 loop spans 16 amino acids. V was cut by 3 bases and J by 1 base, with 13 bases left in between. CDR3 protein: CASSPSIRESGNTIYF. The CDR3 nucleotides are TGTGCCAGCTCACCTTCCATTCGAGAATCTGGAAACACCATATATTTT.

This clonotype was seen many times. V and J are TRBV30 and TRBJ1-5; no firm D call. V lost 2 bases to trimming and J lost 5 bases, with 10 bases between them. CDR1 and CDR2 from the germline V gene are GTSNPN and SVGIG (reference sequence). This CDR3 comprises 13 residues. DNA for the CDR3: TGTGCCTGGAGTCCCGGGTTAGATCAGCCCCAGCATTTT. Its translation is CAWSPGLDQPQHF.

The J gene is TRBJ1-6, the V gene TRBV5-1, with D unclear. From germline, CDR1 is SGHRS and CDR2 YFSETQ. CDR3 length equals 14 residues. The V end was cut by 2 bases, the J end by 6 bases, with 9 bases between. CDR3 coding DNA: TGCGCCAGCAGCTTAATGGAGGGTAATTCACCCCTCCACTTT. Protein: CASSLMEGNSPLHF.

There are many counts of this clonotype. The J gene is TRBJ1-4, the V gene TRBV10-3, with D maybe TRBD1 (6 bases). Trimming shortened V by 0 bases and J by 2 bases, and 10 bases separated the two germline ends. Germline CDR1 ENHRY, CDR2 SYGVKD. The CDR3 covers 16 residues. The CDR3 DNA is TGTGCCATCAGTGAGTCGACGGGGGCGACTAATGAAAAACTGTTTTTT. Translating gives CAISESTGATNEKLFF.

As concerns this clonotype: One junction end disagrees with the germline gene, perhaps due to a read error. V and J are TRBV25-1 and TRBJ2-2; TRBD1 agrees at 7 bases. From germline, CDR1 is MGHDK and CDR2 SYGVNS. The CDR3 has 16 residues. The CDR3 reads CASSSPTGSATEELFF. The CDR3 DNA reads TGTGCCAGCAGTTCACCGACAGGGAGCGCCACCGAGGAGCTGTTTTTT.

This clonotype was observed many times. The rearrangement uses TRBV5-1 and TRBJ1-1, with a tentative D call TRBD1 (5 bases). The CDR3 covers 13 residues. The V gene's germline CDR1 is SGHRS and CDR2 YFSETQ. The germline V and J ends were trimmed by 2 bases and 4 bases, with 9 bases remaining between them. The CDR3: CASSFGGGTEAFF. CDR3 in DNA: TGCGCCAGCAGCTTTGGGGGGGGCACTGAAGCTTTCTTT.

This clonotype was picked up many times. CDR3 loop: CASSKAAGGCADTQYF. The CDR3, as DNA: TGTGCCAGCAGCAAAGCGGCGGGAGGGTGCGCAGATACGCAGTATTTT. The rearrangement uses TRBV21-1 and TRBJ2-3; the DNA was not compared with TRBD2, the D call given in the table. TRBV21-1 represents a pseudogene. The CDR3 has 16 amino acids.

This clonotype was observed many times. V gene TRBV20-1 combines with J gene TRBJ2-1, with D tentatively TRBD1 (5 bases). Germline V gene sequence: CDR1 DFQATT, CDR2 SNEGSKA (reference sequence). The CDR3 runs to 14 residues. V gave up 6 bases and J gave up 2 bases, with 14 bases separating them. The CDR3 DNA follows: TGCAGTGCCACCACAGGAGTTACCTACAATGAGCAGTTCTTC. It encodes CSATTGVTYNEQFF.

This clonotype has ten or more counts. V usage is TRBV27 and J usage is TRBJ2-3; tentatively, D is TRBD1 or TRBD2 (5 bases each). The CDR3 extends over 16 amino acids. With 6 bases removed from V and 2 bases from J, the gap between germline ends came to 18 bases. CDR1 is MNHEY, CDR2 SMNVEV, per germline (reference sequence). CDR3 DNA: TGTGCCAGCAGCTGGGGGTCCCGCGCTTCCACAGATACGCAGTATTTT. As protein: CASSWGSRASTDTQYF.

This clonotype was observed at least ten times. CDR3 DNA: TGTGCCAGCACCACAGGGGGCCTCACAGATACGCAGTATTTT. It encodes CASTTGGLTDTQYF. This chain joins TRBV27 and TRBJ2-3, with 9 bases identical to TRBD1. Germline values: CDR1 MNHEY, CDR2 SMNVEV (reference sequence). Trimming took 7 bases from V and 2 from J; bases not matched to a gene: 4. The CDR3 spans 14 residues.

Many counts were recorded for this clonotype. The CDR3 bases are TGCGCCAGCAGGGGAAATGGGGGTGAGCAGTACTTC. Residues: CASRGNGGEQYF. The chain combines TRBV10-2 with TRBJ2-7, with D perhaps TRBD1 or TRBD2 (5 bases each). V lost 6 bases and J 7 bases, leaving 13 bases between the germline ends. This CDR3 contains 12 residues. Germline CDR1 and CDR2: WSHSY and SAAADI.

The table lists this clonotype with many counts. The genes are TRBV7-3 and TRBJ2-2; 11 nucleotides align to TRBD2. The CDR3 spans 16 residues. Germline CDR1 reads SGHTA; CDR2 reads FQGTGA. V shed 6 bases and J 1 base; nucleotides not matched to a gene: 4. Here the CDR3 reads CASSSGLAENTGELFF. The CDR3 DNA follows: TGTGCCAGCAGTTCGGGACTAGCGGAGAACACCGGGGAGCTGTTTTTT. Together with reference TRBV7-3 and TRBJ2-2, the CDR3 gives the full variable domain: GAGVSQTPSNKVTEKGKYVELRCDPISGHTALYWYRQSLGQGPEFLIYFQGTGAADDSGLPNDRFFAVRPEGSVSTLKIQRTERGDSAVYLCASSSGLAENTGELFFGEGSRLTVL.

This clonotype was seen at least ten times. The rearrangement links TRBV27 to TRBJ2-7; no reliable D call. Trimming pared 6 bases from V and 0 bases from J, leaving 9 bases between. Germline CDR1 reads MNHEY; CDR2 reads SMNVEV (reference sequence). This CDR3 is built from 13 residues. The chain's CDR3 is CASRREASYEQYF. The CDR3 bases are TGTGCCAGCAGGCGAGAAGCCTCCTACGAGCAGTACTTC.

This clonotype showed up many times. This chain connects TRBV5-1 to TRBJ1-2; D not resolved. The ends were cut back, 4 bases at V and 1 base at J, with 8 bases in the middle. Germline V gene lookup returns CDR1 SGHRS and CDR2 YFSETQ. The CDR3 contains 13 residues. The CDR3 region is CASSAEHNYGYTF. DNA for the CDR3: TGCGCCAGCAGCGCCGAGCATAACTATGGCTACACCTTC.

The sample holds many counts of this clonotype. This chain connects TRBV5-8 to TRBJ2-7, with 7 bases that match TRBD1. V lost 4 bases to trimming and J lost 5 bases; unmatched junction nucleotides: 9. The CDR3 has 14 amino acids. CDR1 is SGHTS and CDR2 is YDEGEE in the germline V gene. DNA of the CDR3: TGTGCCAGCAGCAAGACAGGGACGGGACACGAGCAGTACTTC. Residues: CASSKTGTGHEQYF.

This chain joins TRBV29-1 and TRBJ1-1; D not certain. The CDR3 runs 13 residues. V was clipped by 4 bases and J by 3 bases, with 12 bases between them. CDR1 is SQVTM, CDR2 ANQGSEA, per germline. The CDR3 sequence is CSVGWAGDTEAFF. DNA for the CDR3: TGCAGCGTTGGGTGGGCGGGAGACACTGAAGCTTTCTTT.